A selection of T cell receptor beta chains follows, all from one sample in a study of blood T cell repertoires in COVID-19. Using immunoSEQ multiplex PCR, the repertoire was profiled, and TCRdb retains in-frame clones only, with some absent. The sample has about 250,000 clones, around 86% seen once. Source material: peripheral blood. The receptor set was obtained from a woman aged 25 to 39 with active or convalescent COVID-19. The CDR3 runs from the conserved cysteine through the conserved F or W. Each record gives: clone size, V gene, D gene, J gene, CDR3 protein, CDR3 DNA. D genes are given only for firm matches. Only some rows state a clone size, as once, few, many or a class for expanded clones.

>few|TRBV7-9|TRBD1|TRBJ1-4
CASSMGQGPEKLFF
TGTGCCAGCAGCATGGGACAGGGCCCCGAAAAACTGTTTTTT
>-|TRBV19|TRBD1|TRBJ1-3
CASSGDRAAGNTIYF
TGTGCCAGTAGTGGGGACAGGGCCGCTGGAAACACCATATATTTT
>-|TRBV10-2|-|TRBJ2-5
CASAAGGQETQYF
TGCGCCAGCGCCGCTGGGGGGCAAGAGACCCAGTACTTC
>-|TRBV7-3|-|TRBJ1-3
CASSLPGAISGNTIYF
TGTGCCAGCAGCTTACCGGGTGCAATCTCTGGAAACACCATATATTTT
>-|TRBV7-3|-|TRBJ1-1
CASSLGRWDTEAFF
TGTGCCAGCAGCTTGGGGAGATGGGACACTGAAGCTTTCTTT
>-|TRBV18|TRBD1|TRBJ2-7
CASSPLQRQGTDEQYF
TGTGCCAGCTCACCACTTCAACGACAGGGGACGGACGAGCAGTACTTC
>-|TRBV19|-|TRBJ1-1
CASSIDFRGFGAFF
TGTGCCAGTAGTATAGATTTTCGGGGGTTTGGAGCTTTCTTT
>-|TRBV6-2/TRBV6-3|TRBD2|TRBJ2-1
CASSYRQGLAGGNEQFF
TGTGCCAGCAGTTACCGCCAAGGACTAGCGGGAGGGAATGAGCAGTTCTTC
>-|TRBV2|-|TRBJ2-7
CASSEGRPSYEQYF
TGTGCCAGCAGTGAGGGCCGGCCTTCCTACGAGCAGTACTTC
>-|TRBV5-6|-|TRBJ2-3
CASSQGQTVTDTQYF
TGTGCCAGCAGTCAAGGACAGACCGTCACAGATACGCAGTATTTT
>once|TRBV2|TRBD1|TRBJ2-1
CASSPRQGVENEQFF
TGTGCCAGCAGTCCTCGACAGGGGGTGGAGAATGAGCAGTTCTTC
>-|TRBV9|-|TRBJ1-1
CASSPPLADRGGNTEAFF
TGTGCCAGCAGCCCACCCCTTGCAGACCGCGGGGGGAACACTGAAGCTTTCTTT
>-|TRBV5-5|TRBD1|TRBJ2-7
CASSPDRAAYEQYF
TGTGCCAGCAGCCCGGACAGGGCCGCCTACGAGCAGTACTTC
>-|TRBV30|TRBD2|TRBJ2-1
CAWSVGTSAYNEQFF
TGTGCCTGGAGTGTAGGGACTAGCGCCTACAATGAGCAGTTCTTC
>-|TRBV6-2/TRBV6-3|-|TRBJ2-3
CASSYGWGGGFGTDTQYF
TGTGCCAGCAGTTACGGCTGGGGAGGTGGGTTTGGCACAGATACGCAGTATTTT
>-|TRBV6-5|TRBD1|TRBJ2-7
CASRDRIHYEQYF
TGTGCCAGCAGGGACAGGATCCACTACGAGCAGTACTTC
>-|TRBV6-5|-|TRBJ2-3
CASSQGADTQYF
TGTGCCAGCAGCCAAGGGGCGGATACGCAGTATTTT
>-|TRBV18|-|TRBJ1-2
CASSPGGKADYGYTF
TGTGCCAGCTCACCAGGCGGGAAGGCGGACTATGGCTACACCTTC
>-|TRBV27|TRBD1|TRBJ2-4
CASSCRDRVDKNIQYF
TGTGCCAGCAGTTGCCGGGACAGGGTGGACAAAAACATTCAGTACTTC
>-|TRBV30|TRBD1|TRBJ1-5
CAWTSGTGGRYSNQPQHF
TGTGCCTGGACGTCCGGGACAGGGGGTCGGTATAGCAATCAGCCCCAGCATTTT
>-|TRBV6-2/TRBV6-3|TRBD2|TRBJ2-5
CASSYWGLAGPQETQYF
TGTGCCAGCAGTTACTGGGGACTAGCGGGGCCTCAAGAGACCCAGTACTTC
>-|TRBV28|TRBD1|TRBJ1-4
CASSLRLQGINEKLFF
TGTGCCAGCAGTTTAAGACTACAGGGGATTAATGAAAAACTGTTTTTT
>once|TRBV10-3|TRBD1|TRBJ1-5
CAISPGTGGNQPQHF
TGTGCCATCAGTCCCGGGACAGGGGGTAATCAGCCCCAGCATTTT
>-|TRBV28|-|TRBJ1-2
CASSLPGGYGYTF
TGTGCCAGCAGTTTACCGGGGGGCTATGGCTACACCTTC
>-|TRBV6-2/TRBV6-3|-|TRBJ1-1
CASSHSWALRGTEAFF
TGTGCCAGCAGTCACTCCTGGGCCCTTCGGGGGACTGAAGCTTTCTTT
>-|TRBV10-3|TRBD1|TRBJ1-1
CAIRGTGESEAFF
TGTGCCATCAGGGGGACAGGGGAGTCGGAAGCTTTCTTT
>-|TRBV7-3|TRBD1|TRBJ1-1
CASSWGQGYTEAFF
TGTGCCAGCAGCTGGGGACAGGGCTACACTGAAGCTTTCTTT
>-|TRBV9|TRBD2|TRBJ2-1
CASSVEWTSLSEQFF
TGTGCCAGCAGCGTAGAATGGACTAGCCTCTCGGAGCAGTTCTTC
>-|TRBV12-3/TRBV12-4|TRBD1|TRBJ1-5
CASRGQALQPQHF
TGTGCCAGCAGGGGACAGGCACTGCAGCCCCAGCATTTT
>few|TRBV6-2/TRBV6-3|-|TRBJ1-2
CASSYSQNYGYTF
TGTGCCAGCAGTTACAGTCAGAACTATGGCTACACCTTC
>-|TRBV6-5|-|TRBJ2-7
CASSSDIYEQYF
TGTGCCAGCAGTTCGGACATCTACGAGCAGTACTTC
>-|TRBV10-3|-|TRBJ1-6
CAISASEKRVSPLHF
TGTGCCATCAGTGCATCGGAGAAGAGGGTTTCCCCCCTCCACTTT
>-|TRBV19|-|TRBJ1-6
CASSTGKAYNSPLHF
TGTGCCAGTAGCACAGGGAAAGCCTATAATTCACCCCTCCACTTT
>few|TRBV11-2|-|TRBJ2-7
CASSNRLSRKSYEQYF
TGTGCCAGCAGCAACAGACTATCCAGAAAATCCTACGAGCAGTACTTC
>-|TRBV9|TRBD1|TRBJ2-3
CASSYGTGFGDTQYF
TGTGCCAGCAGCTACGGGACAGGGTTTGGAGATACGCAGTATTTT
>-|TRBV19|-|TRBJ1-3
CASSMQGTGNTIYF
TGTGCCAGTAGTATGCAGGGTACTGGAAACACCATATATTTT
>-|TRBV14|-|TRBJ1-2
CASSQTTGFYGYTF
TGTGCCAGCAGCCAAACCACAGGGTTCTATGGCTACACCTTC
>-|TRBV7-2|TRBD1|TRBJ1-5
CASQRTGDRQPQHF
TGTGCCAGCCAACGCACAGGGGATAGGCAGCCCCAGCATTTT
>-|TRBV6-2/TRBV6-3|TRBD2|TRBJ2-4
CASSYAGVGVLAKNIQYF
TGTGCCAGCAGTTACGCGGGGGTTGGGGTTCTAGCCAAAAACATTCAGTACTTC
>-|TRBV19|TRBD2|TRBJ2-3
CASGPGGGRGDTQYF
TGTGCCAGTGGCCCCGGGGGGGGCCGGGGAGATACGCAGTATTTT
>-|TRBV7-2|TRBD1|TRBJ2-1
CASRSPGQGFYNEQFF
TGTGCCAGCAGATCTCCGGGACAGGGGTTTTACAATGAGCAGTTCTTC
>-|TRBV5-1|TRBD2|TRBJ2-5
CASSLRPTSGTQETQYF
TGCGCCAGCAGCCTCCGCCCGACTAGCGGGACCCAAGAGACCCAGTACTTC
>once|TRBV4-3|TRBD2|TRBJ2-7
CASSQGTSGGPYEQYF
TGCGCCAGCAGCCAAGGGACTAGCGGGGGGCCCTACGAGCAGTACTTC
>few|TRBV9|-|TRBJ1-1
CASSVATENTEAFF
TGTGCCAGCAGCGTAGCGACAGAGAACACTGAAGCTTTCTTT
>-|TRBV28|-|TRBJ1-2
CASLPGMSYGYTF
TGTGCCAGCTTACCCGGGATGAGCTATGGCTACACCTTC
>-|TRBV24-1|TRBD1|TRBJ1-2
CATSDPPGQGNGYTF
TGTGCCACCAGTGATCCCCCGGGACAGGGCAACGGCTACACCTTC
>-|TRBV10-3|TRBD2|TRBJ2-3
CAIGAGGSTDTQYF
TGTGCCATCGGGGCGGGGGGAAGCACAGATACGCAGTATTTT
>-|TRBV5-1|-|TRBJ1-1
CASSLAGVGAFF
TGCGCCAGCAGCTTGGCCGGGGTAGGGGCTTTCTTT
>few|TRBV30|-|TRBJ1-6
CAWSVDPGISPLHF
TGTGCCTGGAGTGTCGACCCAGGAATATCACCCCTCCACTTT
>once|TRBV6-6|-|TRBJ1-5
CASTSPGGFSNQPQHF
TGTGCCAGCACCTCCCCCGGAGGGTTTAGCAATCAGCCCCAGCATTTT
>-|TRBV30|-|TRBJ2-5
CASTVKETQYF
TGTGCCTCGACTGTTAAAGAGACCCAGTACTTC
>-|TRBV15|TRBD1|TRBJ1-4
CATSRGGTGGLKKLFF
TGTGCCACCAGCAGAGGGGGTACAGGGGGCTTAAAAAAACTGTTTTTT
>-|TRBV10-3|-|TRBJ1-2
CASSRSGLGDILYGYTF
TGTGCCTCATCACGGTCAGGGTTGGGGGACATTTTGTATGGCTACACCTTC
>-|TRBV7-2|TRBD1|TRBJ1-1
CASSQKGTVSTEAFF
TGTGCCAGCAGCCAAAAAGGGACAGTCTCCACTGAAGCTTTCTTT
>once|TRBV11-3|TRBD1|TRBJ2-7
CASSAAGGRDEQYF
TGTGCCAGCAGCGCCGCAGGGGGTAGGGACGAGCAGTACTTC
>-|TRBV28|TRBD2|TRBJ2-5
CASRNGGEQETQYF
TGTGCCAGCAGGAACGGGGGGGAACAAGAGACCCAGTACTTC
>-|TRBV19|TRBD2|TRBJ2-1
CATGPLTSGGARSYNEQFF
TGTGCCACGGGGCCCCTGACTAGCGGGGGGGCAAGGTCCTACAATGAGCAGTTCTTC
>-|TRBV12-3/TRBV12-4|-|TRBJ2-2
CASSLARAGELFF
TGTGCCAGCAGTTTAGCGAGGGCCGGGGAGCTGTTTTTT
>-|TRBV7-3|-|TRBJ1-1
CASSLHRTTNTEAFF
TGTGCCAGCAGCTTACACCGGACAACAAACACTGAAGCTTTCTTT
>-|TRBV7-2|-|TRBJ1-1
CASSSFLDTSNTEAFF
TGTGCCAGCAGCTCCTTTTTGGACACTTCGAACACTGAAGCTTTCTTT